Listed here are 2 T cell receptor beta chains from one sample, sequenced in a study of blood T cell repertoires in COVID-19 (TCRdb year 2020). Library preparation was by the immunoSEQ multiplex PCR assay. The immuneACCESS repertoire file appears here via TCRdb, limited to in-frame rearrangements. These files lack a portion of the clones; in checked studies, under half of the deficit traces to unresolved V genes, and the cause of the others is not known. The table for this sample lists roughly 200,000 clones; around 87% of them were counted only once. The biggest ten clones account for under 30% of the sample. The material sequenced was PBMCs or T cells enriched from blood (not recorded which). The receptors here all came from a woman aged 40-49 years in a cohort exposed to, infected with or recovered from COVID-19 (not recorded which).

This chain connects TRBV7-2 to TRBJ2-1; 10 bases map to TRBD2. Germline V lookup: CDR1 SGHTA, CDR2 FQGNSA. The CDR3 has 15 residues. Trimming cost V 5 bases and J 4 bases; bases outside gene matches: 5. The DNA for the CDR3 is TGTGCCAGCAGCCCGGGACTAGCGCAATACAATGAGCAGTTCTTC. As protein: CASSPGLAQYNEQFF.

The chain is built from TRBV24-1 and TRBJ2-3; 7 bases are a match to TRBD1. Germline V CDR1 and CDR2: KGHDR, SFDVKD. The V gene end was trimmed by 2 bases and the J gene end by 1 base; junction bases not matched to a gene: 5. CDR3 length: 16 amino acids. CDR3 region: CATSDSSGQGTDTQYF. The CDR3 DNA sequence: TGTGCCACCAGTGATTCATCCGGACAGGGCACAGATACGCAGTATTTT.